This entry features one TCR beta chain sequence. Its antigen is not identified. This table comes from immunoSEQ multiplex PCR, and its TCRdb copy is limited to in-frame clones, with some not included. Of 120,000 to 150,000 clones in the sample, roughly 87% were seen once. This entry belongs to a study of cytomegalovirus exposure and HLA in healthy donors. Study findings and constraints: According to the study, roughly 160 TCR beta chains were cytomegalovirus-associated. In vitro work confirmed that three CMV-associated chains recognize CMV antigens.

Germline assignment: CDR1 LNHDA and CDR2 SQIVND (reference sequence). The CDR3 has 14 residues. The ends were cut back, 7 bases at V and 0 bases at J, with 10 bases in the middle. Sequenced material: PBMCs. The chain couples TRBV19 to TRBJ1-5; D unclear. The sequence was collected from a man between 18 and 35 years old in good health and CMV-seropositive. The CDR3 sequence: CASMRKGSNQPQHF. The CDR3 region has the DNA TGTGCCAGTATGCGGAAAGGTAGCAATCAGCCCCAGCATTTT.